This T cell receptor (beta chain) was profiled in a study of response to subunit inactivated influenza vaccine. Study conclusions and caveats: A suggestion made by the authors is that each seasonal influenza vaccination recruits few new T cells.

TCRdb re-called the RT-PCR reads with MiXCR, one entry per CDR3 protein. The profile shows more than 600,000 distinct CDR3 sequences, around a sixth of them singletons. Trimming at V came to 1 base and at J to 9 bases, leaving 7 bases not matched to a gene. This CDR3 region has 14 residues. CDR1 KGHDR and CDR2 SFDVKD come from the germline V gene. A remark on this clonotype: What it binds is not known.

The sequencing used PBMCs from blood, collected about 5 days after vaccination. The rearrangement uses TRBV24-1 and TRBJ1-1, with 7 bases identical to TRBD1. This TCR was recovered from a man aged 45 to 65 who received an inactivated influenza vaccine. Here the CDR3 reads CATSDFNEGAKAFF. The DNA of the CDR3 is TGTGCCACCAGTGATTTTAATGAGGGGGCTAAAGCTTTCTTT.